This T cell receptor (beta chain) stems from a study of post-analysis software for immune sequencing data. Study background: In terms of disease course, relapsing-remitting, secondary progressive and progressive-relapsing multiple sclerosis were included.

Of note for this clonotype: Its antigen is still unknown.

Study-wide results and limits: Higher frequency in patients than in controls was seen for roughly five TRBV segments, with TRBV5-6, TRBV5-1 and TRBV20-1 among them. Clustering by F measure revealed strong co-clustering among samples prepared together in one batch.

TCR beta cDNA libraries had unique molecular identifiers. Once roughly 0.9 to 10 million T cells were used, about half a million cDNA molecules resulted. Each CDR3 protein is one row after TCRdb ran MiXCR on the PCR reads. The sample carries about 810,000 distinct CDR3 sequences, 53% recorded once. V was trimmed by 1 base and J by 5 bases, leaving 8 bases between them. Germline values: CDR1 SGHTA, CDR2 FQGNSA. This CDR3 has 13 amino acids. The chain is built from TRBV7-2 and TRBJ2-5; no definite D call. Sequenced material: blood. The receptor's source is a girl aged 10-17 years with multiple sclerosis. CDR3 coding DNA: TGTGCCAGCAGCTTAGGAATTACTGAGACCCAGTACTTC. It encodes CASSLGITETQYF.